This T cell receptor beta chain was sequenced for a study of OX40 agonist ivuxolimab in advanced cancers. Overall study: The eligibility criteria allowed prior anti-PD-1, anti-PD-L1 or anti-CTLA-4 therapy, and roughly 39% had some.

With respect to this clone: The target antigen is unknown.

Libraries were prepared by immunoSEQ multiplex PCR; TCRdb keeps only in-frame clonotypes and omits some of them. Of tens of thousands of clones listed, about 83% are singletons. Whole-study results and caveats: CD4+ and CD8+ T cells in blood underwent clonal expansion by week 6 at 0.1 to 3.0 mg/kg.

Patients who had autoimmune disease history or got systemic immunosuppression were left out. Researchers took blood at baseline, on cycle 4 day 1, and on cycle 7 day 1. Sequences were derived from CD4+ or CD8+ T cells sorted from blood, sampled in a trial of the OX40 agonist ivuxolimab. The sequence came from an adult with an advanced solid tumor such as melanoma, head and neck, liver or kidney cancer.

The CDR3, as DNA: TGCAGTGCCGCGGACACACCCCTCCACTTT. Protein product: CSAADTPLHF. This chain joins TRBV20-1 and TRBJ1-6; D may be TRBD1 (5 bases). Trimming cost V 6 bases and J 11 bases, with 8 bases left between them. Germline CDR1 reads DFQATT; CDR2 reads SNEGSKA (reference sequence). The CDR3 is made up of 10 amino acids.